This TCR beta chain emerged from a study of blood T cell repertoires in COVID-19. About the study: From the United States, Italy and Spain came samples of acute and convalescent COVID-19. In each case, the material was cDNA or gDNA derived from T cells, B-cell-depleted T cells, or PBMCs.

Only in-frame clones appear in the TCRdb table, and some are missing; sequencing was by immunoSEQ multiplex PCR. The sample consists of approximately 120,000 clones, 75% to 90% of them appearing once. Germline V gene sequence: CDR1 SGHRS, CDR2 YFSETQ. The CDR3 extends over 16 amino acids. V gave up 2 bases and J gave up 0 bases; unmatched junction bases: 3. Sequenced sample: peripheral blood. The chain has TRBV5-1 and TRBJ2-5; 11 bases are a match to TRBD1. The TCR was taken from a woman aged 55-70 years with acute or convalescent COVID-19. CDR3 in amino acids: CASSFGDRGYQETQYF. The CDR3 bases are TGCGCCAGCAGCTTCGGGGACAGGGGGTACCAAGAGACCCAGTACTTC.